This is a list of T cell receptor beta chains from one sample in a study of blood T cell repertoires in COVID-19. The assay was immunoSEQ multiplex PCR, and TCRdb's table has in-frame clones only and misses some. Of 200,000 to 250,000 clones in the sample, roughly nine tenths are singletons; the top ten hold 10% to 12%. The sequenced sample was PBMCs or T cells enriched from blood (not recorded which). The receptors were sampled from a young man who had recovered from COVID-19. CDR3s include the opening cysteine and the closing phenylalanine or tryptophan. Each record gives: clone size, J gene, V gene, D gene, CDR3 length, CDR3 DNA, CDR3 protein. The D gene is left open where the match is weak. The size entry is marked missing in some rows and otherwise reads once, few, many or a size class.

.	TRBJ1-2	TRBV19	TRBD1	16	TGTGCCAGTACCAAGACAGGGGGCTCGGGTAACTATGGCTACACCTTC	CASTKTGGSGNYGYTF
.	TRBJ1-5	TRBV19	TRBD1	17	TGTGCCAGTAGTATAGGCGGGACAGGGTATAGCAATCAGCCCCAGCATTTT	CASSIGGTGYSNQPQHF
.	TRBJ1-2	TRBV9	.	14	TGTGCCAGCAGCGTAGGAACAAGGGGCAGCGGCTACACCTTC	CASSVGTRGSGYTF
.	TRBJ2-3	TRBV5-1	.	15	TGCGCCAGCAGCTTTGCCTGGGGCTCCACAGATACGCAGTATTTT	CASSFAWGSTDTQYF
.	TRBJ2-1	TRBV24-1	TRBD2	16	TGTGCCACCAGTGATTCTAGCGGGAGGGCTCGCAATGAGCAGTTCTTC	CATSDSSGRARNEQFF
.	TRBJ1-2	TRBV7-9	TRBD1	13	TGTGCCAGCAGCCCGGGACAGGGTTCTGGCTACACCTTC	CASSPGQGSGYTF
.	TRBJ1-6	TRBV7-6	TRBD1	17	TGTGCCAGCAGCTCAAGACAGGGCAGCTCCTATAATTCACCCCTCCACTTT	CASSSRQGSSYNSPLHF
.	TRBJ2-7	TRBV19	TRBD2	11	TGTAGCGCGGGAGATCCAGGCGAGCAGTACTTC	CSAGDPGEQYF
few	TRBJ2-1	TRBV2	.	16	TGTGCCAGCAGCGGTTTCTCGGCAGGCTCCTACAATGAGCAGTTCTTC	CASSGFSAGSYNEQFF
once	TRBJ2-2	TRBV14	.	15	TGTGCCAGCAGCCAAACCGGAAGGGGGACCGGGGAGCTGTTTTTT	CASSQTGRGTGELFF
.	TRBJ2-3	TRBV12-5	TRBD1	15	TGTGCTAGTGGTAGAAACGGGGACAGGATCGATACGCAGTATTTT	CASGRNGDRIDTQYF
.	TRBJ2-2	TRBV29-1	.	15	TGCAGCGTTGAGGAACTCGGGACTCCCAGCGGGGAGCTGTTTTTT	CSVEELGTPSGELFF
.	TRBJ2-1	TRBV5-4	TRBD2	15	TGTGCCAGCAGCTTGGGTGTGAGCGGGAGATCGGTGCAGTTCTTC	CASSLGVSGRSVQFF
.	TRBJ1-2	TRBV19	TRBD1	18	TGTGCCAGTAGTATTATCCGGACAGGGGACAACCTTAACTATGGCTACACCTTC	CASSIIRTGDNLNYGYTF
.	TRBJ1-3	TRBV28	.	14	TGTGCCAGCAGTTTATCTAACTCTGGAAACACCATATATTTT	CASSLSNSGNTIYF
.	TRBJ1-1	TRBV9	TRBD1	15	TGTGCCAGCAGCGCCGGAGACAGGGCAAACACTGAAGCTTTCTTT	CASSAGDRANTEAFF
.	TRBJ2-7	TRBV3-1/TRBV3-2	TRBD2	19	TGTGCCAGCAGCCAGAGTAGGATGGGACTAGCGGGGGTTAACTACGAGCAGTACTTC	CASSQSRMGLAGVNYEQYF
.	TRBJ2-3	TRBV7-9	TRBD2	15	TGTGCCAGCGGGGTAGCGGGAGGGACCGCAGATACGCAGTATTTT	CASGVAGGTADTQYF
.	TRBJ2-1	TRBV3-1/TRBV3-2	.	11	TGTGCCAGCAGCCTTAAAGCTGAGCAGTTCTTC	CASSLKAEQFF
.	TRBJ2-2	TRBV9	.	15	TGTGCCAGCAGCGTAGGCGGGACTAACACCGGGGAGCTGTTTTTT	CASSVGGTNTGELFF
.	TRBJ2-3	TRBV5-1	.	15	TGCGCCAGCAGCTTCCTAGGGGGGGGCACAGATACGCAGTATTTT	CASSFLGGGTDTQYF
.	TRBJ2-5	TRBV9	TRBD2	16	TGTGCCAGCAGCGCCGGAAGCGGGGGGGCCTGGGAGACCCAGTACTTC	CASSAGSGGAWETQYF
.	TRBJ1-2	TRBV24-1	TRBD1	14	TGTGCCACCAGTGATCGGGACAGTTACTATGGCTACACCTTC	CATSDRDSYYGYTF
.	TRBJ2-7	TRBV7-8	TRBD1	14	TGTGCCAGCAGCTTTGAACAGGGGTCCTACGAGCAGTACTTC	CASSFEQGSYEQYF
few	TRBJ2-6	TRBV19	TRBD1	19	TGTGCCAGTAGTACCGGGTGGGGGACAGGGTTGACTGGGGCCAACGTCCTGACTTTC	CASSTGWGTGLTGANVLTF
once	TRBJ2-2	TRBV9	TRBD1	15	TGTGCCAGCAGAGCCCAGGGGGCGGACACCGGGGAGCTGTTTTTT	CASRAQGADTGELFF
.	TRBJ1-2	TRBV3-1/TRBV3-2	TRBD1	15	TGTGCCAGCAGTCGGGACAGTATTTTTAAAAATGGCTACACCTTC	CASSRDSIFKNGYTF
.	TRBJ2-7	TRBV20-1	TRBD1	14	TGCAGTGCTAGTACGGGACAGTTAACCTACGAGCAGTACTTC	CSASTGQLTYEQYF
.	TRBJ1-5	TRBV5-6	.	13	TGTGCCAGCAGCCCGGGGGGCGGGCAGCCCCAGCATTTT	CASSPGGGQPQHF
.	TRBJ1-1	TRBV9	.	15	TGTGCCAGCAGCGCGCGCACCGACAGATCCGATGAAGCTTTCTTT	CASSARTDRSDEAFF
.	TRBJ2-7	TRBV6-5	TRBD1	15	TGTGCCAGCAGTTACTCCGGGACAGGCTCCTACGAGCAGTACTTC	CASSYSGTGSYEQYF
.	TRBJ1-3	TRBV6-5	TRBD1	15	TGTGCCAGCAGTTACTCTCGGAGTCAGGGGGACACCATATATTTT	CASSYSRSQGDTIYF
once	TRBJ2-3	TRBV20-1	.	14	TGCAGTGCTAGTGGCAGCGGAAGTGCTGATACGCAGTATTTT	CSASGSGSADTQYF
.	TRBJ1-1	TRBV7-3	.	13	TGTGCCAGCAGCCCGGGAATGAACACTGAAGCTTTCTTT	CASSPGMNTEAFF
.	TRBJ2-1	TRBV28	TRBD1	14	TGTGCCAGCACCCGGGGACAGGGGTACAATGAGCAGTTCTTC	CASTRGQGYNEQFF
.	TRBJ1-4	TRBV28	TRBD1	16	TGTGCCAGCAGTTTCCCCCTGGGGCAGGGGGCGGGAAAACTGTTTTTT	CASSFPLGQGAGKLFF
.	TRBJ1-1	TRBV18	.	15	TGTGCCAGCTCACCGCCGGGACAACCGAACACTGAAGCTTTCTTT	CASSPPGQPNTEAFF
.	TRBJ1-2	TRBV19	TRBD1	15	TGTGCCAGTAACCCCCCCGGGACAGGGGTCTATGGCTACACCTTC	CASNPPGTGVYGYTF
.	TRBJ2-3	TRBV7-6	.	17	TGTGCCAGCAGCTTAGAGGTCACGGAGATAGGCACAGATACGCAGTATTTT	CASSLEVTEIGTDTQYF
.	TRBJ2-1	TRBV7-9	TRBD2	15	TGTGCCAGCAGCTCTCTAGCGGGACTCATCAATGAGCAGTTCTTC	CASSSLAGLINEQFF
once	TRBJ1-3	TRBV11-2	TRBD1	15	TGTGCCAGCAGCTTTGCCTCAGGGGGTAGAAACACCATATATTTT	CASSFASGGRNTIYF
.	TRBJ2-5	TRBV3-1/TRBV3-2	.	14	TGTGCCAGCAGCCACTGGCGGGCCCTGGGGACCCAGTACTTC	CASSHWRALGTQYF
.	TRBJ1-2	TRBV30	TRBD1	13	TGTGCCTGGAAACCACAGGGGGCTTATGGCTACACCTTC	CAWKPQGAYGYTF
.	TRBJ1-2	TRBV4-3	.	19	TGCGCCAGCAGCCAAGATACGGGGAGGAGGAGGTCTTGGGGCTATGGCTACACCTTC	CASSQDTGRRRSWGYGYTF
.	TRBJ2-5	TRBV10-2	.	11	TGCGCCAGCAGTGCGCTCCGGGCCCAGTACTTC	CASSALRAQYF
.	TRBJ2-7	TRBV7-2	TRBD1	17	TGTGCCAGCAGCCCGATGACCTGGGACAGGGAGGACTACGAGCAGTACTTC	CASSPMTWDREDYEQYF
once	TRBJ1-3	TRBV18	.	15	TGTGCCAGCTCACCCCGAGGGAGCTCTGGAAACACCATATATTTT	CASSPRGSSGNTIYF
.	TRBJ1-1	TRBV21-1	.	17	.	CASSKWGGGIWFTEAFF
.	TRBJ1-3	TRBV29-1	TRBD1	19	TGCAGCGTTGAAGATCTTTACCCAGGGCACAGGGGTTCTGGAAACACCATATATTTT	CSVEDLYPGHRGSGNTIYF